This TCR beta chain was captured in a study of regulatory T cells in long-lasting Graves disease. Study-level background: The definition of persistent Graves' disease was over 5 years of antithyroid drugs with positive TSH receptor antibodies.

This clonotype has a handful of counts. Its specificity is unknown. Arm-PCR of CDR3 regions with iRepertoire HTBI primers generated TCR beta libraries. TCRdb passed the multiplex PCR reads through MiXCR, listing each CDR3 protein once. The top ten clones hold about 27% of a sample with approximately 400,000 distinct CDR3 sequences, approximately 25% of them seen once. Time point given: persistent/refractory GD, antithyroid drugs over 5 years with positive TRAb. Scientists built the TCR library using RNA that was extracted from PBMCs. The study, taken as a whole, reports: Patients whose Graves' disease persisted exhibited lower TCR diversity than those newly diagnosed.

The V end lost 0 bases, the J end lost 5 bases, and 17 bases lay between the germline ends. Germline loops: CDR1 DFQATT, CDR2 SNEGSKA (reference sequence). The CDR3 has 15 residues. The specimen comprised peripheral blood mononuclear cells (PBMCs), sampled when the disease was refractory, from a patient treated with antithyroid drugs. The chain uses TRBV20-1 and TRBJ2-7; possibly TRBD1 or TRBD2 for D (5 bases each). The TCR sequence derives from a woman in her forties with Graves disease. The CDR3 DNA follows: TGCAGTGCTAGAGACGTGACGGGACGTCCCCACGAGCAGTACTTC. This gives the protein CSARDVTGRPHEQYF.